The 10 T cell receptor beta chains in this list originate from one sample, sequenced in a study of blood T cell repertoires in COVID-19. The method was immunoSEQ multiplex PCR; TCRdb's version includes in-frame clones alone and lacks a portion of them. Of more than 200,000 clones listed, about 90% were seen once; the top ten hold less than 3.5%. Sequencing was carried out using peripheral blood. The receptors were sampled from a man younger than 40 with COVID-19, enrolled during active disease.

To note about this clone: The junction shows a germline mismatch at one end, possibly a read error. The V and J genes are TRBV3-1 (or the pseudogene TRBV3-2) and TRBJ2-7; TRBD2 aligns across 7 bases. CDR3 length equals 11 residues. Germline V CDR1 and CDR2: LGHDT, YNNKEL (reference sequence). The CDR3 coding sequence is TGTGCCAGCAGCCAAGATGGGGGACTAACCTTC. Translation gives CASSQDGGLTF.

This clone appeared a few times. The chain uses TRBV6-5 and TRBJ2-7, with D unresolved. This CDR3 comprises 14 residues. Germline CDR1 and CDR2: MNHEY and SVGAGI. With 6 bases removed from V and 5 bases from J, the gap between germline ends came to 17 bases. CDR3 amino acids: CASRTGSLRHEQYF. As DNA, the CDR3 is TGTGCCAGCAGGACGGGTTCGCTGAGGCACGAGCAGTACTTC.

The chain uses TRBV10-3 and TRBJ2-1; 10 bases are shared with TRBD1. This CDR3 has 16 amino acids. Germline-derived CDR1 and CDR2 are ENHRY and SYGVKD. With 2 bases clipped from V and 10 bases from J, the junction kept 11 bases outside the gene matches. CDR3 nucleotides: TGTGCCATCAGTGAGAGGCCGGGACAGGGGTCTTGGGAGCAGTTCTTC. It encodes CAISERPGQGSWEQFF.

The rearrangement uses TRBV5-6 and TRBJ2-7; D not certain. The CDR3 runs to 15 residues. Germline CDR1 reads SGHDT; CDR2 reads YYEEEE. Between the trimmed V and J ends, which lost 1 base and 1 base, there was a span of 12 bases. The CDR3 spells CASSLLGARSYEQYF. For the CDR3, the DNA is TGTGCCAGCAGCTTGTTAGGAGCCAGATCCTACGAGCAGTACTTC.

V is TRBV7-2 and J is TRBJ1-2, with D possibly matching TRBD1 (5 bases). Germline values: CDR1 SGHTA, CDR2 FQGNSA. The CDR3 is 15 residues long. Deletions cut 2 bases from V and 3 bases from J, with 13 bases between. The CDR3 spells CASSLSPGSDYGYTF. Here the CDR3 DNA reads TGTGCCAGCAGCTTAAGTCCAGGGTCAGACTATGGCTACACCTTC.

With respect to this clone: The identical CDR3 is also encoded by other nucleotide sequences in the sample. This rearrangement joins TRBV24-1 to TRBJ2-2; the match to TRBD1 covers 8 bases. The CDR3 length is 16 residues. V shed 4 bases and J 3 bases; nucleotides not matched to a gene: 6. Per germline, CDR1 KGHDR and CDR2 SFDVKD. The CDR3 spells CATSDPGQGDTGELFF. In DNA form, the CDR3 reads TGTGCCACCAGTGACCCCGGACAGGGAGACACCGGGGAGCTGTTTTTT.

In DNA, the CDR3 is TGTGCCATCAGTGAGTCGGGGGGGGCGGTCTATGGCTACACCTTC. It is translated as CAISESGGAVYGYTF. The rearrangement joins TRBV10-3 to TRBJ1-2; D perhaps matches TRBD1 (6 bases). Trimming left V 0 bases short and J 4 bases short, with 12 bases between. The CDR3 consists of 15 residues. CDR1 and CDR2 (germline): ENHRY, SYGVKD.

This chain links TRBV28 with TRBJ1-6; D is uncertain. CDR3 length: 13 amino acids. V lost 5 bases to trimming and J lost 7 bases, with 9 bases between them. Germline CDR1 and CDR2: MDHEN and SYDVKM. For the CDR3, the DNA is TGTGCCAGCAGTACAGCCTTAAATTCACCCCTCCACTTT. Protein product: CASSTALNSPLHF.

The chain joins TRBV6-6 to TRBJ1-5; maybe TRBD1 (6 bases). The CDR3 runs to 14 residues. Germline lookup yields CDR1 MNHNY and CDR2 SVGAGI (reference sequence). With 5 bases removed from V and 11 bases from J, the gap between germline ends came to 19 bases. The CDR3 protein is CASSPEGTSRAQHF. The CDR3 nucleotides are TGTGCCAGCAGTCCGGAAGGGACATCTCGGGCCCAGCATTTT.

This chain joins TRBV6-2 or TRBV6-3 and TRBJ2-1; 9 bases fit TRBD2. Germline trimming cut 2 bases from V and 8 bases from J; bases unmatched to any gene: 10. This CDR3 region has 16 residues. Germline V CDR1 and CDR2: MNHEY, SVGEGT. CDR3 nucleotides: TGTGCCAGCAGTTACGGGGGTAGCGGGAGAAAGCATGAGCAGTTCTTC. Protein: CASSYGGSGRKHEQFF.